These 29 T cell receptor beta chains were sequenced from one sample in a study of neoadjuvant nivolumab and ipilimumab in lung cancer (dated by TCRdb to about 2020). This sample's time point label indicates: pretherapy, before neoadjuvant immune checkpoint inhibitors. Libraries were prepared through the immunoSEQ multiplex PCR assay. The table comes from immuneACCESS by way of TCRdb, which keeps in-frame sequences with V and J called. Part of the clones is missing from these tables; in studies checked, under half for an unresolved V gene and the rest for unknown reasons. This sample comprises some 2,500 clones, approximately 85% of them detected only once. The ten largest clones capture 2% to 2.5% of the sample. Material: tumor tissue, obtained before neoadjuvant nivolumab, alone or with ipilimumab. The source of these receptors is an adult with non-small cell lung cancer.

This sequence joins TRBV2 and TRBJ2-2; 7 nucleotides agree with TRBD2. There are 15 residues in the CDR3. Unmatched junction bases numbered 10, after V lost 7 bases and J lost 5 bases. Germline-derived CDR1 and CDR2 are SNHLY and FYNNEI. Written as DNA, the CDR3 is TGTGCCAGCAAACTCGCCGGGACTAATACCGGGGAGCTGTTTTTT. Protein sequence: CASKLAGTNTGELFF. Together with reference TRBV2 and TRBJ2-2, the CDR3 gives the full variable domain: EPEVTQTPSHQVTQMGQEVILRCVPISNHLYFYWYRQILGQKVEFLVSFYNNEISEKSEIFDDQFSVERPDGSNFTLKIRSTKLEDSAMYFCASKLAGTNTGELFFGEGSRLTVL.

The rearrangement joins TRBV28 to TRBJ2-7; D might be TRBD1 (6 bases). Trimming pared 4 bases from V and 1 base from J, leaving 11 bases between. This CDR3 is built from 14 residues. Germline V gene sequence: CDR1 MDHEN, CDR2 SYDVKM. This CDR3 reads CASSSSDRSYEQYF. The CDR3 DNA is TGTGCCAGCAGTTCCTCCGACAGGTCCTACGAGCAGTACTTC.

The V and J genes are TRBV6-1 and TRBJ2-7; 9 bases map to TRBD1. The junction had 6 bases not matched to a gene; V was cut back by 4 bases and J by 5 bases. CDR1 MNHNS and CDR2 SASEGT come from the germline V gene. The CDR3 extends over 14 amino acids. The chain's CDR3 is CASSGGTGSDEQYF. CDR3 bases: TGTGCCAGCAGTGGAGGGACAGGGAGCGACGAGCAGTACTTC.

The genes are TRBV7-2 and TRBJ2-1; 8 bases match TRBD2. The germline V gene encodes CDR1 SGHTA and CDR2 FQGNSA. V lost 1 base, J lost 6 bases, and 5 bases stayed unmatched. This CDR3 has 15 residues. DNA for the CDR3: TGTGCCAGCAGCTTAGGAAATAGCGGGATCAATGAGCAGTTCTTC. Its translation: CASSLGNSGINEQFF.

This clone was observed once. The CDR3 sequence: CASSFVLQGRGEDTIYF. CDR3 DNA sequence: TGTGCCAGCAGCTTTGTCCTGCAGGGCCGAGGGGAGGACACCATATATTTT. This chain joins TRBV5-5 and TRBJ1-3, with D maybe TRBD1 (5 bases). The CDR3 consists of 17 residues. Germline CDR1 is SGHKS and CDR2 is YYEKEE (reference sequence). V dropped 2 bases and J dropped 8 bases, with 23 bases sitting between them.

A single count supports this clone. The J gene is TRBJ1-5, the V gene TRBV15; D perhaps matches TRBD1 (6 bases). The CDR3 sequence is 17 residues long. Germline V gene data show CDR1 as LNHNV and CDR2 as YYDKDF (reference sequence). The ends were cut back, 3 bases at V and 4 bases at J, with 19 bases in the middle. CDR3 sequence reads: CATSRVVGASGNQPQHF. For the CDR3, the DNA is TGTGCCACCAGCAGGGTAGTGGGGGCGTCAGGAAATCAGCCCCAGCATTTT.

J is TRBJ2-7 and V is TRBV7-3; 9 bases map to TRBD2. V gave up 4 bases and J gave up 5 bases; unmatched junction bases: 6. Looked up from germline, CDR1 is SGHTA and CDR2 is FQGTGA. The CDR3 loop spans 14 amino acids. The CDR3 protein is CASSSGLAYDEQYF. In DNA, the CDR3 is TGTGCCAGCAGCTCGGGACTAGCTTACGACGAGCAGTACTTC.

The CDR3 spells CASSVGRPGELFF. The DNA of the CDR3 is TGTGCCAGCAGCGTTGGCCGTCCCGGGGAGCTGTTTTTT. The J gene is TRBJ2-2, the V gene TRBV9, with D uncertain. V gave up 2 bases and J gave up 6 bases, with 8 bases separating them. The CDR3 is made up of 13 amino acids. Germline V CDR1 and CDR2: SGDLS, YYNGEE.

J is TRBJ1-2 and V is TRBV6-1, with D possibly matching TRBD1 (6 bases). V lost 1 base to trimming and J lost 4 bases, with 16 bases between them. This CDR3 is 16 amino acids long. CDR1 MNHNS and CDR2 SASEGT come from the germline V gene. As DNA, the CDR3 is TGTGCCAGCAGTGAAGATAAAGGCGGGGGGCTCTATGGCTACACCTTC. Protein sequence: CASSEDKGGGLYGYTF.

The chain employs TRBV5-1 and TRBJ2-5, with D perhaps matching TRBD2 (5 bases). Deletions cut 0 bases from V and 5 bases from J, with 11 bases between. Germline V gene sequence: CDR1 SGHRS, CDR2 YFSETQ. The CDR3 has 14 amino acids. CDR3 DNA: TGCGCCAGCAGCTTGGAGAGGGCATGGGAGACCCAGTACTTC. Amino acid sequence: CASSLERAWETQYF.

The V and J genes are TRBV7-9 and TRBJ2-1, with 7 bases matching TRBD2. CDR1 is SEHNR, CDR2 FQNEAQ, per germline (reference sequence). Trimming at V came to 3 bases and at J to 1 base, leaving 9 bases not matched to a gene. This CDR3 contains 17 residues. The chain's CDR3 is CASSFDGGLGSYNEQFF. CDR3 DNA sequence: TGTGCCAGCAGCTTCGACGGAGGACTAGGTTCCTACAATGAGCAGTTCTTC. The full variable domain, in which reference TRBV7-9 and TRBJ2-1 provide the parts outside the CDR3, is DTGVSQNPRHKITKRGQNVTFRCDPISEHNRLYWYRQTLGQGPEFLTYFQNEAQLEKSRLLSDRFSAERPKGSFSTLEIQRTEQGDSAMYLCASSFDGGLGSYNEQFFGPGTRLTVL.

This rearrangement joins TRBV28 to TRBJ1-5; D is ambiguous. The length of the CDR3 is 15 residues. The V gene's germline CDR1 is MDHEN and CDR2 SYDVKM. Trimming removed 4 bases from V and 2 bases from J, with 12 bases in between. DNA for the CDR3: TGTGCCAGCAGTTCGCTTACCGGGGGCAATCAGCCCCAGCATTTT. It yields the protein CASSSLTGGNQPQHF.

The rearrangement links TRBV7-3 to TRBJ2-2; a weak D match, TRBD1 (6 bases). V was cut by 4 bases and J by 0 bases, with 9 bases left in between. This CDR3 has 15 amino acids. The germline CDR1 and CDR2 sequences are SGHTA and FQGTGA. CDR3: CASSSTGTNTGELFF. The CDR3 nucleotides are TGTGCCAGCAGCTCTACAGGGACGAACACCGGGGAGCTGTTTTTT.

V is TRBV6-5 and J is TRBJ2-1, with a weak D call TRBD2 (6 bases). V lost 5 bases and J 5 bases, leaving 13 bases between the germline ends. CDR1 is MNHEY and CDR2 is SVGAGI in the germline V gene. The CDR3 has 14 residues. The CDR3 here is CASSQSRENNEQFF. CDR3 DNA sequence: TGTGCCAGCAGTCAAAGCCGGGAGAACAATGAGCAGTTCTTC.

CDR3 sequence (DNA): TGCAGCGTTGAAGCGGCCATGAACACTGAAGCTTTCTTT. As protein: CSVEAAMNTEAFF. The V gene is TRBV29-1, the J gene TRBJ1-1; D call uncertain. Per germline, CDR1 SQVTM and CDR2 ANQGSEA. The CDR3 is made up of 13 amino acids. V was shortened by 1 base and J by 0 bases, with 6 bases between the two germline ends.

The V call is TRBV5-1, the J call TRBJ1-2; tentative D call: TRBD1 (5 bases). The germline gives CDR1 SGHRS, CDR2 YFSETQ. The CDR3 consists of 15 residues. Trimming cost V 0 bases and J 5 bases, with 14 bases left between them. As DNA, the CDR3 is TGCGCCAGCAGCTTGGGGGGCACCCGGGGGTATGGCTACACCTTC. This gives the protein CASSLGGTRGYGYTF. Based on the CDR3 plus reference TRBV5-1 and TRBJ1-2, the full variable domain is KAGVTQTPRYLIKTRGQQVTLSCSPISGHRSVSWYQQTPGQGLQFLFEYFSETQRNKGNFPGRFSGRQFSNSRSEMNVSTLELGDSALYLCASSLGGTRGYGYTFGSGTRLTVV.

The rearrangement links TRBV28 to TRBJ1-1; the D is unclear. V lost 6 bases to trimming and J lost 4 bases, with 9 bases between them. The CDR3 covers 12 residues. The germline gives CDR1 MDHEN, CDR2 SYDVKM. The CDR3: CASRGEATEAFF. Written as DNA, the CDR3 is TGTGCCAGCAGGGGTGAGGCCACTGAAGCTTTCTTT.

The chain links TRBV5-1 to TRBJ2-2; D ambiguous. This CDR3 has 15 amino acids. Germline V gives CDR1 SGHRS, CDR2 YFSETQ. Trimming cost V 0 bases and J 4 bases, with 10 bases left between them. CDR3 sequence: CASSLAIGGTGELFF. As DNA, the CDR3 is TGCGCCAGCAGCTTGGCAATTGGCGGCACCGGGGAGCTGTTTTTT.

The CDR3 sequence is CASSYAHGSYEQYF. The CDR3 coding sequence is TGTGCCAGCAGTTACGCCCACGGATCCTACGAGCAGTACTTC. The J gene is TRBJ2-7, the V gene TRBV6-5; D ambiguous. Germline CDR1 is MNHEY and CDR2 is SVGAGI. Trimming removed 2 bases from V and 1 base from J, with 9 bases in between. The CDR3 is made up of 14 amino acids.

The genes are TRBV6-1 and TRBJ2-6, with D tentatively TRBD2 (7 bases). CDR1 and CDR2 (germline): MNHNS, SASEGT. The CDR3 is made up of 18 amino acids. Trimming shortened V by 2 bases and J by 4 bases, and 18 bases separated the two germline ends. In DNA form, the CDR3 reads TGTGCCAGCAGTGAACAAGGAGGGGGGGCGCGCGGGGCCAACGTCCTGACTTTC. Translated: CASSEQGGGARGANVLTF.

The genes are TRBV5-1 and TRBJ2-3; maybe TRBD1 (5 bases). Germline CDR1 and CDR2: SGHRS and YFSETQ. The CDR3 length is 14 residues. Deletions cut 4 bases from V and 4 bases from J, with 13 bases between. CDR3 in DNA: TGCGCCAGCAGCCCCGGGCAGGGCGCAGATACGCAGTATTTT. Amino acids: CASSPGQGADTQYF.

The V and J genes are TRBV5-1 and TRBJ2-7; D gene unclear. The CDR3 runs to 11 residues. V lost 4 bases to trimming and J lost 5 bases, with 7 bases between them. The germline gives CDR1 SGHRS, CDR2 YFSETQ. The CDR3 nucleotides read TGCGCCAGCAGCGAGAACAACGAGCAGTACTTC. This gives the protein CASSENNEQYF.

The chain carries TRBV15 and TRBJ2-7; the match to TRBD2 covers 11 bases. The germline CDR1 and CDR2 sequences are LNHNV and YYDKDF (reference sequence). With V trimmed by 5 bases and J by 4 bases, 4 bases remained unmatched. The CDR3 extends over 14 amino acids. CDR3 DNA: TGTGCCACCAGCTCTCTAGCGGGGGGATACGAGCAGTACTTC. Its translation: CATSSLAGGYEQYF.

V usage is TRBV5-1 and J usage is TRBJ2-2, with a tentative D call TRBD1 (6 bases). Trimming left V 4 bases short and J 5 bases short, with 18 bases between. Per germline, CDR1 SGHRS and CDR2 YFSETQ. This CDR3 has 16 amino acids. In DNA, the CDR3 is TGCGCCAGCAGCAGGGATGGATTAACAGGGACCGGGGAGCTGTTTTTT. Translated: CASSRDGLTGTGELFF.

This chain connects TRBV11-2 to TRBJ2-7; 7 bases map to TRBD1. This CDR3 comprises 16 residues. The V gene's germline CDR1 is SGHAT and CDR2 FQNNGV. J gave up 4 bases and V 5 bases, and 14 bases lay outside the gene matches. The CDR3 DNA reads TGTGCCAGCAGCCCCATCGACAGACAGGGTCGGTACGAGCAGTACTTC. This sequence encodes CASSPIDRQGRYEQYF.

J is TRBJ2-7 and V is TRBV20-1, with D unresolved. This CDR3 has 11 amino acids. The germline V gene encodes CDR1 DFQATT and CDR2 SNEGSKA (reference sequence). Between the trimmed V and J ends, which lost 5 bases and 2 bases, there was a span of 7 bases. CDR3 coding DNA: TGCAGTGCTCACTTAACCTACGAGCAGTACTTC. Its translation: CSAHLTYEQYF.

This rearrangement joins TRBV11-2 to TRBJ1-5; D is ambiguous. V was clipped by 6 bases and J by 11 bases, with 14 bases between them. Germline CDR1 SGHAT, CDR2 FQNNGV. This CDR3 has 12 residues. The CDR3 reads CASSPTYGTQHF. The CDR3 DNA is TGTGCCAGCAGTCCCACCTATGGAACCCAGCATTTT.

The V and J genes are TRBV11-1 and TRBJ1-4, with TRBD1 as a possible D gene (5 bases). V was shortened by 3 bases and J by 6 bases, with 14 bases between the two germline ends. CDR3 size: 15 residues. CDR1 is SGHAT, CDR2 FQDESV, per germline (reference sequence). The CDR3 loop is CASSFRGERDEKLFF. The CDR3 DNA sequence: TGTGCCAGCAGCTTCCGGGGGGAGCGCGATGAAAAACTGTTTTTT. Combining the CDR3 with reference TRBV11-1 and TRBJ1-4 gives the whole variable domain EAEVAQSPRYKITEKSQAVAFWCDPISGHATLYWYRQILGQGPELLVQFQDESVVDDSQLPKDRFSAERLKGVDSTLKIQPAELGDSAMYLCASSFRGERDEKLFFGSGTQLSVL.

The rearrangement joins TRBV2 to TRBJ1-3; possible D gene TRBD1, 6 bases. Per the germline V gene, CDR1 is SNHLY and CDR2 is FYNNEI. The V end lost 2 bases, the J end lost 4 bases, and 12 bases lay between the germline ends. The CDR3 contains 15 residues. CDR3 DNA: TGTGCCAGCAGTGAAAGAGGGGGGGACGGAAACACCATATATTTT. Its translation is CASSERGGDGNTIYF.